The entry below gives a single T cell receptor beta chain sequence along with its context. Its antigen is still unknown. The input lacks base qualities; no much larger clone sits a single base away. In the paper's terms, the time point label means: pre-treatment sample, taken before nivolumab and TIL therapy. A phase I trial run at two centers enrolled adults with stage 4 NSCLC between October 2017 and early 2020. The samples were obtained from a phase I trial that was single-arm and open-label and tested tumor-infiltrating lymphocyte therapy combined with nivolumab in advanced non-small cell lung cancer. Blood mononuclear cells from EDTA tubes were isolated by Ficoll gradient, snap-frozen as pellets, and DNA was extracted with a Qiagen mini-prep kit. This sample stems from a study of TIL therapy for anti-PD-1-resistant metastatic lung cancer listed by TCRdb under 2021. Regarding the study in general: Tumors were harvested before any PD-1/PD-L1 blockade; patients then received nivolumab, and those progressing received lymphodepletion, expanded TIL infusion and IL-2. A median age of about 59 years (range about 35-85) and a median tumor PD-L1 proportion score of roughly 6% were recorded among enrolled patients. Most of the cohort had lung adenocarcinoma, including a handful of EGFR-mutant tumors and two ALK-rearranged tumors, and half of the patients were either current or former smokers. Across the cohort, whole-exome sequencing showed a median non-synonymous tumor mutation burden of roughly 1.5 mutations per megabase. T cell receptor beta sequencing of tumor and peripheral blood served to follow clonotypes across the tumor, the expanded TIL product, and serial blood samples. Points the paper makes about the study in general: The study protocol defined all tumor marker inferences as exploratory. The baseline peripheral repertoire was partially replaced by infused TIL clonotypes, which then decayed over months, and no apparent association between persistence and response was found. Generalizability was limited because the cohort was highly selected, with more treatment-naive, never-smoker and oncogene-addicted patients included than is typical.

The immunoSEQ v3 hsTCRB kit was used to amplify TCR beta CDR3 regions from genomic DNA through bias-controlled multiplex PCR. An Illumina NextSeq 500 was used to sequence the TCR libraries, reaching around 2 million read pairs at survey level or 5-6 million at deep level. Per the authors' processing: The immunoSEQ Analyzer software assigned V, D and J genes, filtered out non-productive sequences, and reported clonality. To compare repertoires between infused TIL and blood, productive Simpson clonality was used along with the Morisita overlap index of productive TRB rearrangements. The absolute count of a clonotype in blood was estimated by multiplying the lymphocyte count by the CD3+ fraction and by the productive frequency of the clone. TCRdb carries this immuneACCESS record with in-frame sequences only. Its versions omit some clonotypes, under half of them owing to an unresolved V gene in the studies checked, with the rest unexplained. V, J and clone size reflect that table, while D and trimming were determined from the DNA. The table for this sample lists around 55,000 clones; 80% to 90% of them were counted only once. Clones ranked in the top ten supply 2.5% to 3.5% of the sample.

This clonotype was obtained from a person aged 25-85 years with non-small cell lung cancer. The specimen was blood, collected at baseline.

CDR3 loop: CASRQLATQYF. The DNA is TGTGCCAGCAGGCAACTTGCTACGCAGTATTTT. The chain couples TRBV2 to TRBJ2-3, with an unclear D gene assignment. The CDR3 contains 11 residues, cysteine and phenylalanine counted. Kept here is only the CDR3 DNA, which spans 33 bases and is read in frame from base 1. Per the germline V gene, SNHLY is the CDR1 and FYNNEI is the CDR2. Cut back by 6 bases and 8 bases, the V and J ends lie 9 bases apart.